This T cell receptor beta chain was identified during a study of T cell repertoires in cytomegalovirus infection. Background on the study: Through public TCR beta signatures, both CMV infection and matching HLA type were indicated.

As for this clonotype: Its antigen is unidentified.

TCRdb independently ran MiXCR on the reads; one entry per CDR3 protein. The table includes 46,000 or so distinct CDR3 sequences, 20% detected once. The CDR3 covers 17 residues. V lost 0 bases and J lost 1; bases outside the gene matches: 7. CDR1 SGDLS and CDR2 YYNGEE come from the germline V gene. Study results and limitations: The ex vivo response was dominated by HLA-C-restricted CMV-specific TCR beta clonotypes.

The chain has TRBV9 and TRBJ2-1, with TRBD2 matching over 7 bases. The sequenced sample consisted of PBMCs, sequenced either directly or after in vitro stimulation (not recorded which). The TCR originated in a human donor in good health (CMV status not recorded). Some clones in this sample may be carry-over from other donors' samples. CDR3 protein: CASSVERGVGSYNEQFF. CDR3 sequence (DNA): TGTGCCAGCAGCGTAGAGCGGGGCGTCGGATCCTACAATGAGCAGTTCTTC.